The 10 T cell receptor beta chains below were found in one sample sequenced in a study of identical twins (dated by TCRdb to the mid-2010s). The method was 5' RACE. Sequencing relied on an Illumina HiSeq 2000. TCRdb reanalyzed the raw reads on its own, using fastp at Q25 for trimming and MiXCR for clone calling, and kept in-frame beta chains. Rows with one shared CDR3 protein collapse into an entry with the most common genes and DNA. Here the sample has about 240,000 distinct CDR3 sequences; over 9.5% occur a single time. The ten most abundant clones make up 9% to 10% of the sample. Sequences were obtained from memory T cells sorted from blood. Explained via the paper, the cell subset or site label denotes: CD45RO+ enriched T cells. The origin of the receptors is a man aged 50 to 60 in good health.

The chain employs TRBV2 and TRBJ2-5; D might be TRBD2 (5 bases). Germline CDR1 reads SNHLY; CDR2 reads FYNNEI. Trimming stripped 1 base from V and 5 bases from J, with 11 bases between. This CDR3 region has 14 residues. CDR3: CASSEEYASETQYF. CDR3 nucleotide sequence: TGTGCCAGCAGTGAAGAGTATGCTAGCGAGACCCAGTACTTC.

This chain joins TRBV6-5 and TRBJ1-2; D not resolved. V was trimmed by 10 bases and J by 0 bases, leaving 9 bases between them. CDR1 and CDR2 (germline): MNHEY, SVGAGI. The CDR3 consists of 12 residues. The CDR3 reads CATRPANYGYTF. DNA for the CDR3: TGTGCCACCCGGCCCGCTAACTATGGCTACACCTTC.

This chain connects TRBV5-1 to TRBJ2-5; the match to TRBD2 covers 14 bases. The J segment lost 5 bases and the V segment lost 3 bases, leaving 12 bases of the junction unmatched. Germline values: CDR1 SGHRS, CDR2 YFSETQ. The CDR3 is 18 residues long. For the CDR3, the DNA is TGCGCCAGCAGCTCCGGGACTAGCGGGAGTCCGGGGTTTGAGACCCAGTACTTC. Translating it yields CASSSGTSGSPGFETQYF.

Ten or more counts support this clonotype. This chain joins TRBV29-1 and TRBJ2-7; the D is unclear. Germline V CDR1 and CDR2: SQVTM, ANQGSEA. This CDR3 contains 13 residues. V was cut by 3 bases and J by 0 bases, with 9 bases left in between. As DNA, the CDR3 is TGCAGCGTTGAGTCTCCCATCTCCTACGAGCAGTACTTC. This gives the protein CSVESPISYEQYF.

Regarding this clonotype: One junction end does not reproduce the germline sequence, and a read error may be involved. The chain employs TRBV9 and TRBJ2-3; either TRBD1 or TRBD2 may supply D (6 bases each). This CDR3 has 16 amino acids. Germline CDR1 reads SGDLS; CDR2 reads YYNGEE. CDR3 protein: CASSVAGARGTATQYF. Here the CDR3 DNA reads TGTGCCAGCAGCGTAGCGGGGGCTCGGGGCACAGCTACGCAGTATTTT.

Many counts were recorded for this clonotype. This rearrangement joins TRBV11-2 to TRBJ2-6; 10 positions match TRBD2. With V trimmed by 5 bases and J by 2 bases, 18 bases remained unmatched. The CDR3 spans 21 residues. CDR1 SGHAT and CDR2 FQNNGV come from the germline V gene. The CDR3 sequence: CASSRWMIAGGPMTGANVLTF. Here the CDR3 DNA reads TGTGCCAGCAGCCGATGGATGATAGCGGGGGGCCCCATGACTGGGGCCAACGTCCTGACTTTC.

This clonotype was observed a handful of times. V usage is TRBV28 and J usage is TRBJ1-6; no reliable D call. Germline CDR1 and CDR2: MDHEN and SYDVKM. V lost 2 bases, J lost 1 base, and 3 bases lay in between. This CDR3 is 14 amino acids long. CDR3 region: CASSLESYNSPLHF. The DNA for the CDR3 is TGTGCCAGCAGTTTAGAGTCCTATAATTCACCCCTCCACTTT.

This clonotype was counted many times. This chain joins TRBV4-2 and TRBJ2-4; 7 nucleotides line up with TRBD2. The germline V gene encodes CDR1 LGHNA and CDR2 YNFKEQ. The CDR3 is 17 residues long. Germline trimming cut 4 bases from V and 0 bases from J; bases unmatched to any gene: 9. The CDR3: CASSPSAGALAKNIQYF. CDR3 nucleotide sequence: TGTGCCAGCAGCCCCTCGGCGGGAGCTTTAGCCAAAAACATTCAGTACTTC.

The chain links TRBV7-2 to TRBJ1-1; D not certain. V was cut by 6 bases and J by 0 bases, with 11 bases left in between. CDR1 SGHTA and CDR2 FQGNSA come from the germline V gene. CDR3 size: 14 residues. Written as DNA, the CDR3 is TGTGCCAGCAGATCCGGTGCTGTGAACACTGAAGCTTTCTTT. This codes for CASRSGAVNTEAFF.

This clonotype was observed many times. V usage is TRBV20-1 and J usage is TRBJ2-3, with D tentatively TRBD2 (5 bases). The CDR3 loop spans 15 amino acids. V was trimmed by 0 bases and J by 4 bases, leaving 14 bases between them. Germline V gives CDR1 DFQATT, CDR2 SNEGSKA (reference sequence). CDR3 amino acids: CSARDQGLASDTQYF. The CDR3 DNA is TGCAGTGCTAGAGATCAAGGGCTAGCTTCAGATACGCAGTATTTT.